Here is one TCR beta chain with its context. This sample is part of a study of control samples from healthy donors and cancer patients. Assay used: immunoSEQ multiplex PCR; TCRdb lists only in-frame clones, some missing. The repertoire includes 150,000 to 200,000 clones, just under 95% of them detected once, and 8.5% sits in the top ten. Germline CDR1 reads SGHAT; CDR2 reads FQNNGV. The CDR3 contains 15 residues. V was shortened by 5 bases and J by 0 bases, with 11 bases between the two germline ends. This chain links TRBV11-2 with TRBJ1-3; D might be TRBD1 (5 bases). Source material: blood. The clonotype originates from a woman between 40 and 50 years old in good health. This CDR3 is CASSRGVGSGNTIYF. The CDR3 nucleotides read TGTGCCAGCAGCCGAGGGGTAGGCTCTGGAAACACCATATATTTT.